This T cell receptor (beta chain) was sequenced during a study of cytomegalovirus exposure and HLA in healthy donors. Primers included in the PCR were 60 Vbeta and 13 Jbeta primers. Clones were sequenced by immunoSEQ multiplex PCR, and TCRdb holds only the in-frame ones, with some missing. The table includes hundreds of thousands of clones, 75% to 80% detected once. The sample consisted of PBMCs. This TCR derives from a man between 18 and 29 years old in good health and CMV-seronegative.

Here the CDR3 DNA reads TGCAGCGCCGGTGGACAGTTATATGGCTACACCTTC. It translates to CSAGGQLYGYTF. This chain uses TRBV29-1 with TRBJ1-2; D is possibly TRBD1 (6 bases). The CDR3 covers 12 residues. The germline gives CDR1 SQVTM, CDR2 ANQGSEA. Trimming took 7 bases from V and 5 from J, leaving 14 bases between them.